The present T cell receptor beta chain was sequenced within a study of chronic HIV infection and antiretroviral therapy (dated by TCRdb to about 2015). Of note for this clonotype: Its cognate antigen has yet to be identified. No much larger clone is present one base from it, and per-base qualities are unavailable.

V trim: 6 bases; J trim: 5 bases; unmatched bases: 10. CDR1 and CDR2 (MDHEN, SYDVKM) derive from the germline V gene. The CDR3 holds 17 amino acids from the cysteine to the phenylalanine. Only the CDR3 DNA stays, 51 bases, in frame from base 1. The library was obtained by 5' RACE. TCRdb lists the instrument as Illumina MiSeq. The raw public data were reprocessed by TCRdb itself: fastp quality trimming at Q25, MiXCR clonotype calling, in-frame beta chains only. A single entry per CDR3 protein holds the most common genes and DNA from its merged rows. In this sample the table shows 45,000 to 60,000 distinct CDR3 sequences, approximately 20% of which occur a single time. The leading ten clones occupy 2.8% of the sample.

The sequence links TRBV28 to TRBJ2-3; a stretch of 14 junction bases matches TRBD2. The sample was peripheral blood. The TCR sequence derives from an adult who had HIV and had not received antiretroviral therapy, or was an uninfected healthy control (not recorded which). The sequenced DNA is TGTGCCAGCAGCAATCCGGGACTAGCGGGAGTGGGAGATACGCAGTATTTT. This codes for CASSNPGLAGVGDTQYF. When the CDR3 is completed using the reference TRBV28 and TRBJ2-3 genes on either side, the full variable domain is DVKVTQSSRYLVKRTGEKVFLECVQDMDHENMFWYRQDPGLGLRLIYFSYDVKMKEKGDIPEGYSVSREKKERFSLILESASTNQTSMYLCASSNPGLAGVGDTQYFGPGTRLTVL.